The 17 T cell receptor beta chains in this list originate from one sample, sequenced in a study of CD8 T cells in Susac syndrome. Reverse transcription of about 0.5 to 1 ug RNA was carried out with random hexamers. A single record per CDR3 protein comes from TCRdb applying MiXCR to the immunoSEQ multiplex PCR reads. The data contain a few hundred thousand distinct CDR3 sequences, 95% of them singletons. Sequencing was performed on CD4+ T cells from PBMCs. These receptors came from a human donor with multiple sclerosis.

This chain joins TRBV29-1 and TRBJ1-1; D gene unclear. Germline CDR1 SQVTM, CDR2 ANQGSEA. The CDR3 length is 11 residues. The CDR3 bases are TGCAGTACCGGCCCCGGGACTGAAGCTTTCTTT. Its translation: CSTGPGTEAFF.

This chain joins TRBV10-3 and TRBJ2-5; a weak D match, TRBD2 (6 bases). The CDR3 spans 12 residues. The germline V and J ends were trimmed by 11 bases and 5 bases, with 15 bases remaining between them. Per germline, CDR1 ENHRY and CDR2 SYGVKD. CDR3 residues: CAAGPSIETQYF. The CDR3, as DNA: TGTGCCGCGGGACCTAGTATCGAGACCCAGTACTTC.

The J gene is TRBJ2-7, the V gene TRBV14; D possibly corresponds to TRBD2 (7 bases). Trimming took 4 bases from V and 7 from J, leaving 20 bases between them. CDR1 and CDR2 (germline): SGHDN, FVKESK. The CDR3 runs to 15 residues. Written as DNA, the CDR3 is TGTGCCAGCAGCCCCTTGGGGGGGGGCGAGGGGGAGCAGTACGTC. Residues: CASSPLGGGEGEQYV.

A single count supports this clonotype. V is TRBV29-1 and J is TRBJ1-2; D is unclear. This CDR3 region has 13 residues. V lost 7 bases and J lost 2, with 14 bases in between. Germline lookup yields CDR1 SQVTM and CDR2 ANQGSEA. CDR3 nucleotide sequence: TGCAGCGCGCGAAGTGGGGAGAACTATGGCTACACCTTC. It specifies CSARSGENYGYTF.

The V gene is TRBV7-9, the J gene TRBJ2-5, with TRBD2 identical over 11 bases. The germline CDR1 and CDR2 sequences are SEHNR and FQNEAQ (reference sequence). The CDR3 consists of 16 residues. V lost 5 bases to trimming and J lost 5 bases; unmatched junction nucleotides: 10. Here the CDR3 reads CASSPGTSGRMETQYF. The CDR3 DNA follows: TGTGCCAGCAGCCCAGGGACTAGCGGAAGGATGGAGACCCAGTACTTC.

This chain joins TRBV20-1 and TRBJ1-5, with TRBD1 matching over 8 bases. V was clipped by 6 bases and J by 0 bases; unmatched bases: 13. Germline V CDR1 and CDR2: DFQATT, SNEGSKA (reference sequence). CDR3 length: 17 amino acids. The CDR3 DNA follows: TGCAGTGCGGGCGCCGGGACAGGAGTCGGTAGCAATCAGCCCCAGCATTTT. This encodes CSAGAGTGVGSNQPQHF.

The J gene is TRBJ2-7, the V gene TRBV28; TRBD2 matches at 7 bases. The CDR3 is made up of 18 amino acids. With V trimmed by 3 bases and J by 1 base, 15 bases remained unmatched. Germline loops: CDR1 MDHEN, CDR2 SYDVKM. The CDR3 nucleotides are TGTGCCAGCAGTTTCCCGTTCGGCGTCGCGGGGGTGTCCTACGAGCAGTACTTC. It translates to CASSFPFGVAGVSYEQYF.

The V and J genes are TRBV3-1 and TRBJ1-6; possibly TRBD1 for D (6 bases). The germline V and J ends were trimmed by 2 bases and 11 bases, with 16 bases remaining between them. CDR1 and CDR2 (germline): LGHDT, YNNKEL (reference sequence). The CDR3 has 15 residues. Written as DNA, the CDR3 is TGTGCCAGCAGCCAAAGCCCAGGGGCGAAGACACCCCTCCACTTT. As protein: CASSQSPGAKTPLHF.

V is TRBV29-1 and J is TRBJ1-2; D remains unclear. This CDR3 contains 13 residues. CDR1 and CDR2 from the germline V gene are SQVTM and ANQGSEA. The V and J ends lost 6 bases and 1 base respectively, with 12 bases between them. The CDR3, as DNA: TGCAGCGTCCGGCGGGTTGGTAACTATGGCTACACCTTC. Translation gives CSVRRVGNYGYTF. Full variable domain (remainder filled in from reference TRBV29-1 and TRBJ1-2): SAVISQKPSRDICQRGTSLTIQCQVDSQVTMMFWYRQQPGQSLTLIATANQGSEATYESGFVIDKFPISRPNLTFSTLTVSNMSPEDSSIYLCSVRRVGNYGYTFGSGTRLTVV.

This chain joins TRBV9 and TRBJ2-2; the D is unclear. The CDR3 is 13 amino acids. Germline CDR1 SGDLS, CDR2 YYNGEE. With 1 base removed from V and 4 bases from J, the gap between germline ends came to 5 bases. CDR3 coding DNA: TGTGCCAGCAGCGTACGGAGCACCGGGGAGCTGTTTTTT. Translation: CASSVRSTGELFF.

V usage is TRBV14 and J usage is TRBJ2-5, with 10 bases aligning to TRBD2. The CDR3 spans 16 residues. J was trimmed by 5 bases and V by 3 bases; bases with no gene match: 9. Germline V gene sequence: CDR1 SGHDN, CDR2 FVKESK. CDR3 bases: TGTGCCAGCAGCCAGGGACTAGCGCGGGAATGGGAGACCCAGTACTTC. This codes for CASSQGLAREWETQYF.

This clonotype was seen just once. This chain links TRBV7-2 with TRBJ2-2; 9 nucleotides match TRBD2. The CDR3 covers 16 residues. Losses at the gene ends were 5 bases for V and 2 bases for J; bases not matched to a gene: 6. Germline values: CDR1 SGHTA, CDR2 FQGNSA. CDR3 sequence reads: CASSISGGTNTGELFF. CDR3 nucleotide sequence: TGTGCCAGCAGCATAAGCGGGGGGACTAACACCGGGGAGCTGTTTTTT. Full variable domain (rest looked up from reference TRBV7-2 and TRBJ2-2): GAGVSQSPSNKVTEKGKDVELRCDPISGHTALYWYRQSLGQGLEFLIYFQGNSAPDKSGLPSDRFSAERTGGSVSTLTIQRTQQEDSAVYLCASSISGGTNTGELFFGEGSRLTVL.

CDR3 sequence reads: CASSGPGPYGYTF. For the CDR3, the DNA is TGTGCCAGCAGTGGGCCAGGGCCATATGGCTACACCTTC. This rearrangement joins TRBV6-5 to TRBJ1-2; tentative D call: TRBD1 (5 bases). This CDR3 has 13 amino acids. Trimming cost V 5 bases and J 5 bases, with 12 bases left between them. CDR1 is MNHEY and CDR2 is SVGAGI in the germline V gene.

This clonotype was recorded only once. The chain employs TRBV5-6 and TRBJ2-7; D is tentatively TRBD1 or TRBD2 (5 bases each). CDR3 length equals 14 residues. V dropped 6 bases and J dropped 4 bases, with 17 bases sitting between them. In germline, CDR1 is SGHDT, CDR2 YYEEEE. The CDR3 sequence is CASTPGRVLYEQYF. The CDR3 DNA reads as TGTGCCAGCACCCCGGGGCGGGTTTTGTACGAGCAGTACTTC. Full variable domain (rest looked up from reference TRBV5-6 and TRBJ2-7): DAGVTQSPTHLIKTRGQQVTLRCSPKSGHDTVSWYQQALGQGPQFIFQYYEEEERQRGNFPDRFSGHQFPNYSSELNVNALLLGDSALYLCASTPGRVLYEQYFGPGTRLTVT.

V and J are TRBV18 and TRBJ2-3, with 10 positions matching TRBD1. Germline V lookup: CDR1 KGHSH, CDR2 LQKENI. V was pared by 1 base and J by 1 base, with 8 bases of the junction left unmatched. The CDR3 consists of 18 residues. This CDR3 is CASSPQGPGTGGTDTQYF. In nucleotides, the CDR3 is TGTGCCAGCTCACCACAGGGGCCCGGGACAGGGGGCACAGATACGCAGTATTTT.

The chain has TRBV2 and TRBJ1-5, with TRBD1 as a possible D gene (5 bases). This CDR3 spans 13 amino acids. Germline V CDR1 and CDR2: SNHLY, FYNNEI. V was clipped by 4 bases and J by 1 base, with 5 bases between them. DNA for the CDR3: TGTGCCAGCAGTGGACAGAGCAATCAGCCCCAGCATTTT. This translates into CASSGQSNQPQHF.

V usage is TRBV4-2 and J usage is TRBJ1-1; a possible D gene is TRBD1 (5 bases). V lost 4 bases and J 1 base, leaving 16 bases between the germline ends. The CDR3 has 16 amino acids. CDR1 and CDR2 from the germline V gene are LGHNA and YNFKEQ. CDR3 region: CASSPAVGGSNTEAFF. The DNA of the CDR3 is TGTGCCAGCAGCCCAGCAGTGGGGGGTTCGAACACTGAAGCTTTCTTT.